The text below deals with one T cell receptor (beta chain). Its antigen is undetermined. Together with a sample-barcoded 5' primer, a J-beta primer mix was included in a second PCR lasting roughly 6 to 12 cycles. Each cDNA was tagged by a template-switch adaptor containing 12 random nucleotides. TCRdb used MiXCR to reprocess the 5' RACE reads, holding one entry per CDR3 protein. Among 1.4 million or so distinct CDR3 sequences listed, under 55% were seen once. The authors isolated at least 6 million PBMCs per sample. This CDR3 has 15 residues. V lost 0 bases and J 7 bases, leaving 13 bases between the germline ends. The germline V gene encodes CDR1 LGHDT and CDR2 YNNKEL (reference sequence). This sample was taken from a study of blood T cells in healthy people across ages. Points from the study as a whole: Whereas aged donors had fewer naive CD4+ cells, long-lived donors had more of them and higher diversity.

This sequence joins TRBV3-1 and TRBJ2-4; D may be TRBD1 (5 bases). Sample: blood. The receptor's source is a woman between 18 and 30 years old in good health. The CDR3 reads CASSQDLSRVNIQYF. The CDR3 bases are TGTGCCAGCAGCCAAGATTTGTCCAGGGTGAACATTCAGTACTTC.